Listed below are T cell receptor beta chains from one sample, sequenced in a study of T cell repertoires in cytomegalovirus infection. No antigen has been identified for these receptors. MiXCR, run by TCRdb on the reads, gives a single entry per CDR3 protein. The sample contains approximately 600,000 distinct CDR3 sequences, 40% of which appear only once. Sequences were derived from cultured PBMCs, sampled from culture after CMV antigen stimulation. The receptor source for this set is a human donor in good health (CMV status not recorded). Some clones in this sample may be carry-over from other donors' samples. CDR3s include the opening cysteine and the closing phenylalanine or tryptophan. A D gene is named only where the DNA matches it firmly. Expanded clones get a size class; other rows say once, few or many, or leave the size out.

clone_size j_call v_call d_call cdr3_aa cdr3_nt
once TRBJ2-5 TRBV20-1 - CSAYPGRTIQETQYF TGCAGTGCATACCCGGGCAGGACTATCCAGGAGACCCAGTACTTC
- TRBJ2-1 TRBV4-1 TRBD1 CASSQEGQGTYNEQFF TGCGCCAGCAGCCAAGAGGGACAGGGGACTTACAATGAGCAGTTCTTC
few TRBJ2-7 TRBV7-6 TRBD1 CASSLYGTGGYEQYF TGTGCCAGCAGCTTATATGGGACAGGGGGCTACGAGCAGTACTTC
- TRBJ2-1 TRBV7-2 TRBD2 CATRLAGNEQFF TGTGCCACCCGCCTAGCGGGAAATGAGCAGTTCTTC
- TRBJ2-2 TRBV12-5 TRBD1 CASGLVVGQGLTGELFF TGTGCTAGTGGTTTGGTAGTGGGACAGGGACTTACCGGGGAGCTGTTTTTT
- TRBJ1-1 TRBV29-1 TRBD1 CSVVQGVNTEAFF TGCAGCGTTGTTCAGGGGGTGAACACTGAAGCTTTCTTT
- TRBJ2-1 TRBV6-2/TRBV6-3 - CASSATRYNEQFF TGTGCCAGCAGTGCTACTAGGTACAATGAGCAGTTCTTC
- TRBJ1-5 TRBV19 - CASSISGTNSNQPQHF TGTGCCAGTAGTATCTCAGGTACGAATAGCAATCAGCCCCAGCATTTT
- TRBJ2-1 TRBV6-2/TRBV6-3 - CASTLHRTYYNEQFF TGTGCCAGCACCTTACATAGGACCTACTACAATGAGCAGTTCTTC
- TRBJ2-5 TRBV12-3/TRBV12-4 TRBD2 CASSQTSEPSETQYF TGTGCCAGCAGTCAAACTAGCGAGCCCTCTGAGACCCAGTACTTC
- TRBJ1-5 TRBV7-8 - CASSYGRYSNQPQHF TGTGCCAGCAGCTACGGCAGATATAGCAATCAGCCCCAGCATTTT
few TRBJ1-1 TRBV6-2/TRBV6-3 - CASSGATGRTEAFF TGTGCCAGCAGTGGCGCGACAGGTCGCACTGAAGCTTTCTTT
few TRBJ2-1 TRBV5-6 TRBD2 CASRRLSGRGKDEQFF TGTGCCAGCAGACGACTGAGCGGGAGGGGGAAGGATGAGCAGTTCTTC
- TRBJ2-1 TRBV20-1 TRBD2 CSARGGLAGGSFF TGCAGTGCTAGGGGTGGACTAGCGGGGGGTTCGTTCTTC
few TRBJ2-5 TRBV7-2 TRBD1 CASSSDRAKGTQYF TGTGCCAGCAGCTCAGACAGGGCCAAAGGGACCCAGTACTTC
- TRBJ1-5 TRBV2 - CASDGQLGGGIQPQHF TGTGCCAGCGACGGACAGTTGGGGGGTGGGATTCAGCCCCAGCATTTT
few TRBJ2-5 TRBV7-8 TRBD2 CASSLGAGASIKTQYF TGTGCCAGCAGCTTAGGAGCGGGAGCGTCAATAAAGACCCAGTACTTC